This TCR beta chain was captured in a study of shared clonotypes between healthy human individuals. Whole-study results and caveats: For naive CD4 cells, around 5% of clonotypes were shared across a handful of donors. On the whole, naive subsets had larger estimated richness than memory subsets had.

This clone was recorded once. The target antigen is unknown. V lost 4 bases, J lost 4 bases, and 7 bases stayed unmatched. Germline V gene sequence: CDR1 LNHDA, CDR2 SQIVND (reference sequence). CDR3 length: 16 amino acids. The assay used deep level. Each PCR replicate from the sorted subsets contained about 200 ng DNA, which is some 32,000 T cell genomes. Clones were read by immunoSEQ multiplex PCR, and TCRdb kept only the in-frame ones, dropping some. The sample consists of some 300,000 clones, around 70% of them appearing once. Sequencing was performed on memory CD4+ T cells sorted from blood. Subset specified: CD45RA-negative fraction. The chain carries TRBV19 and TRBJ1-5; the match to TRBD1 covers 10 bases. The sequence derives from a man aged 25-45 years in good health. As DNA, the CDR3 is TGTGCCAGTAGTACCGGGACAGGGGTAATGAATCAGCCCCAGCATTTT. Translating gives CASSTGTGVMNQPQHF.